This T cell receptor beta chain appears in the sequencing data of a study of T cell changes during pregnancy in multiple sclerosis. The CDR3 contains 16 residues. CDR1 and CDR2 (germline): MGHDK, SYGVNS. Trimming took off 1 base at V and 7 bases at J, with 19 bases between the two ends. The method was immunoSEQ multiplex PCR; TCRdb's version includes in-frame clones alone and lacks a portion of them. The sample includes under 110,000 clones, around 90% seen only once; the top ten take about 3.4%. Sequenced here: peripheral blood, sampled in the second trimester of pregnancy. The clonotype originates from a female donor with multiple sclerosis, enrolled in a pregnancy study. The J gene is TRBJ1-2, the V gene TRBV25-1; the D is unclear. In DNA form, the CDR3 reads TGTGCCAGCAGTGAATTTTACCTTCGCGGCGAGGGTGGCTACACCTTC. Protein sequence: CASSEFYLRGEGGYTF.